Following are 10 T cell receptor beta chains from one sample sequenced in a study of cytomegalovirus exposure and HLA in healthy donors. With 60 Vbeta and 13 Jbeta primers, the PCR was carried out. TCRdb's copy holds only in-frame clones and misses some; the assay was immunoSEQ multiplex PCR. The table shows just over 150,000 clones, with 84% occurring only once. Sequencing was carried out using PBMCs. These receptors all come from a man aged 18-30 years in good health and CMV-seronegative.

The rearrangement uses TRBV4-1 and TRBJ2-7, with TRBD1 matching over 8 bases. The trim removed 1 base at V and 3 bases at J, leaving 2 bases unmatched. Germline loops: CDR1 MGHRA, CDR2 YSYEKL. This CDR3 has 14 amino acids. CDR3 amino acids: CASSQGRGLYEQYF. The CDR3 DNA reads as TGCGCCAGCAGCCAAGGCAGGGGGCTCTACGAGCAGTACTTC.

CDR3 coding DNA: TGTGCCAGCAGCCCCCGGGGAAGACTCACCTACGAGCAGTACTTC. Its protein is CASSPRGRLTYEQYF. This chain uses TRBV28 with TRBJ2-7; a possible D gene is TRBD2 (5 bases). CDR1 and CDR2 from the germline V gene are MDHEN and SYDVKM. The V end was cut by 6 bases, the J end by 2 bases, with 17 bases between. This CDR3 has 15 amino acids.

This chain joins TRBV10-3 and TRBJ2-7, with TRBD1 as a possible D gene (5 bases). The CDR3 runs 13 residues. The V end was cut by 4 bases, the J end by 3 bases, with 10 bases between. The germline CDR1 and CDR2 sequences are ENHRY and SYGVKD. The CDR3 loop is CAISGIDSYEQYF. In nucleotides, the CDR3 is TGTGCCATCAGTGGGATTGACAGCTACGAGCAGTACTTC.

This clone has a single count. The genes are TRBV15 and TRBJ2-6, with TRBD1 identical over 8 bases. This CDR3 is 19 amino acids long. Germline values: CDR1 LNHNV, CDR2 YYDKDF (reference sequence). V dropped 6 bases and J dropped 1; count of bases not matched to a gene: 14. The CDR3 spells CATRRSRQGAASGANVLTF. The CDR3 DNA sequence: TGTGCCACCAGGAGAAGTAGGCAGGGGGCCGCGTCTGGGGCCAACGTCCTGACTTTC.

This chain links TRBV5-6 with TRBJ2-7, with D hard to call. V lost 3 bases, J lost 4 bases, and 17 bases lay in between. CDR1 and CDR2 (germline): SGHDT, YYEEEE. The CDR3 spans 15 residues. CDR3 protein: CASSSPTGSRYEQYF. In nucleotides, the CDR3 is TGTGCCAGCAGCTCGCCTACCGGGTCTCGGTACGAGCAGTACTTC.

The DNA of the CDR3 is TGTGCCAGCAGTTTATCGGGGACAGTAACCGCCCTGGAGCAGTACTTC. Translating it yields CASSLSGTVTALEQYF. This rearrangement joins TRBV27 to TRBJ2-7; 7 nucleotides match TRBD1. Trimming at V came to 0 bases and at J to 7 bases, leaving 12 bases not matched to a gene. The CDR3 spans 16 residues. The germline gives CDR1 MNHEY, CDR2 SMNVEV (reference sequence).

This clone has only a few counts. CDR3 DNA: TGTGCCATCAGTAAAGGGGGTTTTGAGCAGTTCTTC. It is translated as CAISKGGFEQFF. The chain recombines TRBV10-3 with TRBJ2-1; perhaps TRBD1 as D (6 bases). CDR1 is ENHRY, CDR2 SYGVKD, per germline. The V end lost 5 bases, the J end lost 9 bases, and 11 bases lay between the germline ends. The CDR3 loop spans 12 amino acids.

The chain has TRBV7-2 and TRBJ1-1; D is possibly TRBD1 (6 bases). The germline V gene has CDR1 SGHTA and CDR2 FQGNSA. The length of the CDR3 is 15 residues. Trimming pared 5 bases from V and 5 bases from J, leaving 18 bases between. For the CDR3, the DNA is TGTGCCAGCAGCCTCCCTGCCGGGGGGCGGACTGAAGCTTTCTTT. It yields the protein CASSLPAGGRTEAFF.

The chain employs TRBV5-1 and TRBJ1-6, with TRBD1 matching 9 bases. CDR3 size: 16 residues. Germline trimming cut 4 bases from V and 5 bases from J; bases unmatched to any gene: 7. Germline V CDR1 and CDR2: SGHRS, YFSETQ. The CDR3 spells CASSRAGTGNNSPLHF. CDR3 DNA: TGCGCCAGCAGCAGAGCGGGGACAGGGAATAATTCACCCCTCCACTTT.

V is TRBV6-5 and J is TRBJ2-7, with a possible D match to TRBD2 (6 bases). This CDR3 is built from 13 residues. Germline CDR1 and CDR2: MNHEY and SVGAGI. V lost 4 bases and J 11 bases, leaving 18 bases between the germline ends. CDR3 sequence reads: CASSFSGRGKEYF. The CDR3 DNA reads TGTGCCAGCAGTTTCTCCGGGCGGGGCAAGGAGTACTTC.